This passage covers 27 T cell receptor beta chains from one sample sequenced in a study of T cells in Graves' hyperthyroidism and ophthalmopathy. RNA transcripts gave rise to amplified TCR beta CDR3 regions. A set of HTBI primers served as the primers for a first-round RT-PCR of the TCR CDR3. TCRdb used MiXCR to reprocess the multiplex PCR reads, holding one entry per CDR3 protein. The sample yields fewer than 650,000 distinct CDR3 sequences, 12% to 15% seen once. Specimen: blood. The receptors were sampled from a woman in her late teens or twenties with Graves' ophthalmopathy.

This clonotype was picked up many times. This chain joins TRBV30 and TRBJ2-7, with 8 bases identical to TRBD1. The length of the CDR3 is 14 residues. CDR1 and CDR2 (germline): GTSNPN, SVGIG (reference sequence). V gave up 4 bases and J gave up 2 bases; unmatched junction bases: 7. The CDR3 DNA follows: TGTGCCTGGATGAGGGACAGGCCTACCTACGAGCAGTACTTC. Its translation: CAWMRDRPTYEQYF.

This chain links TRBV2 with TRBJ1-6; 7 bases are shared with TRBD1. The CDR3 consists of 14 residues. V lost 10 bases to trimming and J lost 3 bases; unmatched junction nucleotides: 6. CDR1 and CDR2 (germline): SNHLY, FYNNEI. In DNA form, the CDR3 reads TGTGCCACCGGGACAGAGGGCTATAATTCACCCCTCCACTTT. Translating gives CATGTEGYNSPLHF.

This clonotype was observed at least ten times. The chain combines TRBV5-6 with TRBJ2-7, with TRBD2 as a possible D gene (5 bases). V lost 4 bases to trimming and J lost 0 bases, with 8 bases between them. This CDR3 comprises 13 residues. The germline V gene has CDR1 SGHDT and CDR2 YYEEEE. This CDR3 reads CASSRGLSYEQYF. The CDR3 nucleotides are TGTGCCAGCAGCAGAGGGCTCTCCTACGAGCAGTACTTC.

The J gene is TRBJ2-5, the V gene TRBV29-1; 8 bases align to TRBD1. There are 16 residues in the CDR3. Trimming took 0 bases from V and 4 from J; bases not matched to a gene: 10. Germline assignment: CDR1 SQVTM and CDR2 ANQGSEA. The CDR3 is CSVEDPRTGIRETQYF. CDR3 DNA sequence: TGCAGCGTTGAAGATCCCCGGACAGGGATCAGAGAGACCCAGTACTTC.

The table lists this clonotype with many counts. The J gene is TRBJ2-5, the V gene TRBV5-1; no definite D call. Trimming took off 4 bases at V and 2 bases at J, with 15 bases between the two ends. Germline CDR1 reads SGHRS; CDR2 reads YFSETQ. The CDR3 spans 15 residues. The CDR3 is CASSPPVRTQETQYF. CDR3 sequence (DNA): TGCGCCAGCAGCCCCCCCGTCCGTACGCAAGAGACCCAGTACTTC.

This clonotype was seen only a few times. DNA of the CDR3: TGCAGTGCTACCCTGACCGGCAACTATGGCTACACCTTC. It codes for CSATLTGNYGYTF. The chain carries TRBV20-1 and TRBJ1-2, with D unresolved. CDR3 length: 13 residues. Trimming pared 4 bases from V and 2 bases from J, leaving 11 bases between. Germline V CDR1 and CDR2: DFQATT, SNEGSKA (reference sequence).

This clonotype was found once. A read error may be the cause here, since a much bigger clone is one base away. The V call is TRBV7-9, the J call TRBJ2-3; no reliable D call. The V gene's germline CDR1 is SEHNR and CDR2 FQNEAQ (reference sequence). The CDR3 runs to 11 residues. The CDR3 DNA is TGTGCCTGGAGCTACACAGATACGCGGTATTTT. Protein: CAWSYTDTRYF.

This clonotype was observed at least ten times. V gene TRBV2 combines with J gene TRBJ2-1; no definite D call. The CDR3 consists of 13 residues. Trimming took off 7 bases at V and 8 bases at J, with 15 bases between the two ends. CDR1 and CDR2 (germline): SNHLY, FYNNEI. CDR3 sequence reads: CASTTLAVYEQFF. CDR3 bases: TGTGCCAGCACCACTTTAGCAGTCTATGAGCAGTTCTTC.

This clonotype showed up many times. The V gene is TRBV6-2 or TRBV6-3, the J gene TRBJ2-1, with 14 bases that match TRBD2. Looked up from germline, CDR1 is MNHEY and CDR2 is SVGEGT. Unmatched junction bases numbered 6, after V lost 1 base and J lost 4 bases. This CDR3 comprises 18 residues. CDR3 in amino acids: CASSYLGLAGVLYNEQFF. CDR3 DNA sequence: TGTGCCAGCAGTTACTTGGGACTAGCGGGAGTGCTATACAATGAGCAGTTCTTC.

Note on this clonotype: Just one base apart from a much larger clone, this may be a read error. The chain joins TRBV7-2 to TRBJ2-7; D is possibly TRBD2 (7 bases). This CDR3 has 15 residues. Germline-derived CDR1 and CDR2 are SGHTA and FQGNSA. The CDR3 DNA reads TGTGCCAGCAGCTTAGCGGCGGGGGCCCCCTACGAGCAGTGCTTC. This encodes CASSLAAGAPYEQCF.

This clonotype showed up many times. The chain recombines TRBV12-3 or TRBV12-4 with TRBJ2-5; D perhaps matches TRBD2 (6 bases). This CDR3 comprises 13 residues. V lost 7 bases, J lost 5 bases, and 14 bases lay in between. For the CDR3, the DNA is TGTGCCAGCACGGAGGGCGGGGTCGAGACCCAGTACTTC. Protein sequence: CASTEGGVETQYF.

This clonotype was picked up many times. The chain is built from TRBV7-2 and TRBJ1-1; D is unresolved. The CDR3 has 14 residues. Germline CDR1 SGHTA, CDR2 FQGNSA. Trimming removed 2 bases at V and 0 bases at J, with 7 bases between. CDR3 protein: CASSLRPMNTEAFF. CDR3 in DNA: TGTGCCAGCAGCTTACGACCGATGAACACTGAAGCTTTCTTT.

This clonotype was found many times. The V gene is TRBV28, the J gene TRBJ2-5, with D perhaps TRBD1 or TRBD2 (6 bases each). This CDR3 is built from 16 residues. CDR1 is MDHEN, CDR2 SYDVKM, per germline. V lost 2 bases, J lost 2 bases, and 15 bases lay in between. The DNA for the CDR3 is TGTGCCAGCAGTTTAACAGAGGGGGGCTCACAAGAGACCCAGTACTTC. This codes for CASSLTEGGSQETQYF.

This clonotype was detected many times. The chain couples TRBV20-1 to TRBJ2-7; no clear D. The germline V and J ends were trimmed by 5 bases and 0 bases, with 23 bases remaining between them. CDR3 size: 17 residues. Germline V gene lookup returns CDR1 DFQATT and CDR2 SNEGSKA (reference sequence). This CDR3 reads CSAARPLGITSSYEQYF. Here the CDR3 DNA reads TGCAGTGCTGCCCGCCCCCTAGGGATTACCAGCTCCTACGAGCAGTACTTC.

In this sample, this clonotype turned up many times. This chain joins TRBV11-2 and TRBJ1-1; D is perhaps TRBD1 (5 bases). Germline assignment: CDR1 SGHAT and CDR2 FQNNGV. V lost 1 base to trimming and J lost 6 bases, with 15 bases between them. This CDR3 is built from 15 residues. For the CDR3, the DNA is TGTGCCAGCAGCTTAGCGGGCAGGGAGGTTGCTGAAGCTTTCTTT. It is translated as CASSLAGREVAEAFF.

This clonotype has a count of ten or more. The chain links TRBV24-1 to TRBJ2-3; 7 nucleotides agree with TRBD1. The ends lost 1 base at V and 3 bases at J; junction bases unmatched: 15. The CDR3 has 19 amino acids. CDR1 and CDR2 (germline): KGHDR, SFDVKD. As DNA, the CDR3 is TGTGCCACCAGTGATTTCCTCACCCAACAGGGGTACGGAACAGATACGCAGTATTTT. Encoded protein: CATSDFLTQQGYGTDTQYF.

This clonotype occurred a few times. The chain employs TRBV19 and TRBJ1-5; 12 bases are a match to TRBD1. The V and J ends lost 0 bases and 0 bases, in that order; junction bases with no gene match: 6. The CDR3 is 19 residues long. CDR1 is LNHDA and CDR2 is SQIVND in the germline V gene (reference sequence). The CDR3 bases are TGTGCCAGTAGTATAGATCTGGGACAGGGGGCCGATAGCAATCAGCCCCAGCATTTT. Translated, it gives CASSIDLGQGADSNQPQHF.

The rearrangement joins TRBV7-8 to TRBJ2-2, with 9 bases lining up with TRBD1. Germline CDR1 SGHVS, CDR2 FQNEAQ. V was clipped by 5 bases and J by 4 bases; unmatched bases: 14. The CDR3 loop spans 18 amino acids. CDR3 protein: CASSPSPQGARLTGELFF. CDR3 coding DNA: TGTGCCAGCAGCCCCTCCCCACAGGGGGCCCGCCTCACCGGGGAGCTGTTTTTT.

This clonotype came up many times. The CDR3 sequence is CASSFWTSGNEQFF. The CDR3 DNA sequence: TGTGCCAGCAGCTTTTGGACTAGCGGCAATGAGCAGTTCTTC. The chain carries TRBV7-8 and TRBJ2-1; 10 nucleotides align to TRBD2. V gave up 3 bases and J gave up 6 bases; unmatched junction bases: 2. This CDR3 spans 14 amino acids. Germline V gene sequence: CDR1 SGHVS, CDR2 FQNEAQ.

This clonotype occurred a few times. The chain employs TRBV12-3 or TRBV12-4 and TRBJ2-3; D call uncertain. V lost 3 bases to trimming and J lost 10 bases, with 8 bases between them. CDR3 size: 11 residues. The CDR3 protein is CASSLSVAQYF. In nucleotides, the CDR3 is TGTGCCAGCAGTTTGTCGGTCGCGCAGTATTTT.

This clonotype has ten or more counts. The gene calls are TRBV27 and TRBJ1-1, with 7 positions matching TRBD1. Germline values: CDR1 MNHEY, CDR2 SMNVEV (reference sequence). V was pared by 3 bases and J by 3 bases, with 4 bases of the junction left unmatched. The CDR3 runs 14 residues. CDR3 DNA sequence: TGTGCCAGCAGTTTCATCAGGGGGGACACTGAAGCTTTCTTT. Translating gives CASSFIRGDTEAFF.

This clonotype was observed at least ten times. The chain is built from TRBV9 and TRBJ2-1, with D perhaps matching TRBD2 (5 bases). The germline V gene encodes CDR1 SGDLS and CDR2 YYNGEE. This CDR3 comprises 15 residues. V was cut by 5 bases and J by 0 bases, with 12 bases left in between. Here the CDR3 reads CASRRGQSSYNEQFF. CDR3 DNA sequence: TGTGCCAGCAGGCGAGGGCAGAGCTCCTACAATGAGCAGTTCTTC.

J is TRBJ1-2 and V is TRBV7-8, with a possible D match to TRBD1 (5 bases). Germline CDR1 reads SGHVS; CDR2 reads FQNEAQ. V lost 2 bases, J lost 3 bases, and 16 bases lay in between. The CDR3 is 16 residues long. The CDR3 DNA follows: TGTGCCAGCAGCTTAAAAGTAGGGGCAAGCGACTATGGCTACACCTTC. Protein product: CASSLKVGASDYGYTF.

This clonotype occurred many times. The chain is built from TRBV12-3 or TRBV12-4 and TRBJ1-1, with unresolved D. The V and J ends lost 4 bases and 1 base respectively, with 10 bases between them. The CDR3 covers 14 residues. CDR3: CASSYPRENTEAFF. The CDR3 DNA is TGTGCCAGCAGTTATCCTAGGGAGAACACTGAAGCTTTCTTT.

Many counts were recorded for this clonotype. This chain uses TRBV5-1 with TRBJ2-2, with D maybe TRBD2 (5 bases). This CDR3 is built from 16 residues. V was cut by 2 bases and J by 0 bases, with 11 bases left in between. The germline gives CDR1 SGHRS, CDR2 YFSETQ. CDR3 in DNA: TGCGCCAGCAGCTTTATCAGCGGCGCGAACACCGGGGAGCTGTTTTTT. Amino acids: CASSFISGANTGELFF.

This clonotype was detected ten times or more. V usage is TRBV5-1 and J usage is TRBJ2-2; no clear D. CDR1 and CDR2 from the germline V gene are SGHRS and YFSETQ. The CDR3 length is 13 residues. V lost 4 bases and J 7 bases, leaving 11 bases between the germline ends. The CDR3 bases are TGCGCCAGCAGCCCCCCGTTGGACGGGGAGCTGTTTTTT. It codes for CASSPPLDGELFF. Using reference TRBV5-1 and TRBJ2-2 for the parts outside the CDR3, the full variable domain is KAGVTQTPRYLIKTRGQQVTLSCSPISGHRSVSWYQQTPGQGLQFLFEYFSETQRNKGNFPGRFSGRQFSNSRSEMNVSTLELGDSALYLCASSPPLDGELFFGEGSRLTVL.

The gene calls are TRBV9 and TRBJ2-1; D may be TRBD2 (7 bases). V was trimmed by 5 bases and J by 1 base, leaving 13 bases between them. This CDR3 comprises 15 residues. Germline V gene data show CDR1 as SGDLS and CDR2 as YYNGEE. CDR3: CASSEGGLSYNEQFF. Here the CDR3 DNA reads TGTGCCAGCAGTGAGGGGGGACTATCCTACAATGAGCAGTTCTTC.